This T cell receptor beta chain derives from a study of cytomegalovirus exposure and HLA in healthy donors. Whole-study findings and limits: A further, later analysis showed that HLA-associated TCR beta chains (compared with equally common others) were more clonally expanded. After further analysis at a later stage, 16,951 TCR beta sequences were associated with HLA alleles at 0.05 false discovery rate.

Germline trimming cut 3 bases from V and 7 bases from J; bases unmatched to any gene: 6. Germline CDR1 and CDR2: ENHRY and SYGVKD. The CDR3 is 15 amino acids. The PCR ran on 60 Vbeta and 13 Jbeta primers. TCRdb's copy holds only in-frame clones and misses some; the assay was immunoSEQ multiplex PCR. The data show about 170,000 clones, 82% seen once. About this clone itself: Its antigen remains unidentified.

V usage is TRBV10-3 and J usage is TRBJ2-5; 12 nucleotides match TRBD1. This sequence was found in a male donor in good health and CMV-seronegative. The sequenced sample was PBMCs. The CDR3 is CAISERGQGARTQYF. For the CDR3, the DNA is TGTGCCATCAGTGAAAGGGGACAGGGGGCCCGGACCCAGTACTTC.